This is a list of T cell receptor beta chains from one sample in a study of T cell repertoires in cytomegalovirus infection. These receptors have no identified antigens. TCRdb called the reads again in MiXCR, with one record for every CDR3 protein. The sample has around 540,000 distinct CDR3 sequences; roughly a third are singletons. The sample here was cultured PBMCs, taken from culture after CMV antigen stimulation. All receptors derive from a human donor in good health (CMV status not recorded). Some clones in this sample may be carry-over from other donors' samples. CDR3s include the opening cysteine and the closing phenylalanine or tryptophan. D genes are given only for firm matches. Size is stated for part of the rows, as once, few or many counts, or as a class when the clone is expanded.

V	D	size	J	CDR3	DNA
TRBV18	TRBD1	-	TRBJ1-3	CASSPRDSRNTIYF	TGTGCCAGCTCACCCCGGGACAGCCGAAACACCATATATTTT
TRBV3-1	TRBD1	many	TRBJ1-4	CASSQVSGADREKLFF	TGTGCCAGCAGCCAAGTTTCGGGCGCGGACAGGGAAAAACTGTTTTTT
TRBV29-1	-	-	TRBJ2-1	CSVNTNGNEQFF	TGCAGCGTCAACACGAATGGGAATGAGCAGTTCTTC
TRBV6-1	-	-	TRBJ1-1	CASSEALWRFEAFF	TGTGCCAGCAGTGAAGCGCTTTGGAGGTTTGAAGCTTTCTTT
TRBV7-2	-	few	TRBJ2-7	CASSSMGYEQYF	TGTGCCAGCAGCTCGATGGGGTACGAGCAGTACTTC
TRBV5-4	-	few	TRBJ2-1	CASSLARNSYNEQFF	TGTGCCAGCAGCTTGGCCCGAAACTCCTACAATGAGCAGTTCTTC
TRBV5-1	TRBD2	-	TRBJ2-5	CASSYRLAGVETQYF	TGCGCCAGCAGCTATCGACTAGCGGGAGTGGAGACCCAGTACTTC
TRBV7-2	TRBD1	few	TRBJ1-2	CASSQAQGRGYTF	TGTGCCAGCAGCCAAGCACAGGGGAGGGGCTACACCTTC
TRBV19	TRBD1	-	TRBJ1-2	CASMGTAYGYTF	TGTGCCAGTATGGGGACAGCCTATGGCTACACCTTC
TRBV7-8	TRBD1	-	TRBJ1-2	CASSLGQGPYGYTF	TGTGCCAGCAGCTTGGGACAGGGGCCCTATGGCTACACCTTC
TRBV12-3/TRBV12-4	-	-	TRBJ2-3	CASSSSRGRGTDTQYF	TGTGCCAGCAGTTCCTCAAGAGGGCGTGGCACAGATACGCAGTATTTT
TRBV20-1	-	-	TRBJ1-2	CSARDRAEYGYTF	TGCAGTGCTAGAGACAGGGCGGAATATGGCTACACCTTC
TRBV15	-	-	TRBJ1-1	CATRSTGFANTEAFF	TGTGCCACCAGGAGTACAGGGTTCGCGAACACTGAAGCTTTCTTT
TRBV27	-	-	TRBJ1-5	CASSFYGDQPQHF	TGTGCCAGCAGTTTTTATGGAGATCAGCCCCAGCATTTT
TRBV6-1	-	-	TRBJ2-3	CASSNGGTDTQYF	TGTGCCAGCAGTAACGGGGGCACAGATACGCAGTATTTT
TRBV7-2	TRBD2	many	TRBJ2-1	CASSSNYNGTSSHNEQFF	TGTGCCAGCAGCTCAAACTACAACGGGACTAGCTCCCACAATGAGCAGTTCTTC
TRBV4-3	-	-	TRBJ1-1	CASSHEVRKNTEAFF	TGCGCCAGCAGCCATGAGGTCCGGAAGAACACTGAAGCTTTCTTT
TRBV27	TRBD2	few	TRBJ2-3	CASSFSGLAGFTDTQYF	TGTGCCAGCAGTTTCTCGGGGCTAGCGGGGTTCACAGATACGCAGTATTTT
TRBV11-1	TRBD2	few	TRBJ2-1	CASSVLGTSGNEQFF	TGTGCCAGCAGCGTACTCGGGACTAGCGGCAATGAGCAGTTCTTC
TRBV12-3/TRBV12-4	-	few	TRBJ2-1	CASSKGLEQFF	TGTGCCAGCAGTAAGGGATTAGAGCAGTTCTTC
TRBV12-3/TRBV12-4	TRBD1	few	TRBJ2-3	CASSLSDRRLRDTQYF	TGTGCCAGCAGTTTATCGGACAGGCGCCTCAGGGATACGCAGTATTTT
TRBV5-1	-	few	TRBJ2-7	CASSLWLEGREQYF	TGCGCCAGCAGCTTGTGGCTAGAGGGTCGAGAGCAGTACTTC
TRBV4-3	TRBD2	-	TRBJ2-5	CASSQEVAGGPETQYF	TGCGCCAGCAGCCAAGAAGTAGCGGGAGGGCCGGAGACCCAGTACTTC
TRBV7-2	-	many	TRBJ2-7	CASSRDPLDEQYF	TGTGCCAGCAGCCGCGACCCTCTCGACGAGCAGTACTTC
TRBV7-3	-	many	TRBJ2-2	CASSLGNTGELFF	TGTGCCAGCAGCTTGGGCAACACCGGGGAGCTGTTTTTT
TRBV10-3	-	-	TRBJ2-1	CAIAYTLGTRNEQFF	TGTGCCATCGCATATACGCTGGGGACTCGCAATGAGCAGTTCTTC